The 2 T cell receptor beta chains presented below share a single source sample, sequenced in a study of beta chain features in type 1 diabetes (dated by TCRdb to the late 2010s). Library preparation used the immunoSEQ multiplex PCR assay. The High Capacity cDNA Reverse Transcription Kit was used to reverse transcribe all of the isolated RNA, meaning that expressed TCRB transcripts were what got sequenced. TCRdb obtained this table from immuneACCESS and retained in-frame rearrangements with V and J assigned. These tables miss some clones; where compared with another copy, unresolved V genes account for less than half of the shortfall, and the remainder is unexplained. Recorded for this sample are roughly 150,000 clones; approximately 8.1% of them occurred a single time. The top ten hold 0.5% to 0.65% of the sample. The sequenced sample was central memory CD4+ T cells from blood. The receptor source for this set is a young man in good health.

The CDR3 loop reads CASSLFLATEQYF. The CDR3 region has the DNA TGTGCCAGCAGTTTATTCCTAGCGACCGAGCAGTACTTC. This chain links TRBV28 with TRBJ2-7, with D possibly TRBD2 on 6 matching bases. The germline gives CDR1 MDHEN, CDR2 SYDVKM. CDR3 length: 13 amino acids. The V end was cut by 1 base, the J end by 6 bases, with 10 bases between.

This clone has just a few counts. The chain uses TRBV28 and TRBJ2-3; 15 nucleotides agree with TRBD2. Trimming at V came to 6 bases and at J to 5 bases, leaving 6 bases not matched to a gene. The CDR3 has 16 amino acids. The germline gives CDR1 MDHEN, CDR2 SYDVKM. The CDR3 loop is CASSRGLAGGEDTQYF. As DNA, the CDR3 is TGTGCCAGCAGCCGGGGACTAGCGGGGGGTGAAGATACGCAGTATTTT.